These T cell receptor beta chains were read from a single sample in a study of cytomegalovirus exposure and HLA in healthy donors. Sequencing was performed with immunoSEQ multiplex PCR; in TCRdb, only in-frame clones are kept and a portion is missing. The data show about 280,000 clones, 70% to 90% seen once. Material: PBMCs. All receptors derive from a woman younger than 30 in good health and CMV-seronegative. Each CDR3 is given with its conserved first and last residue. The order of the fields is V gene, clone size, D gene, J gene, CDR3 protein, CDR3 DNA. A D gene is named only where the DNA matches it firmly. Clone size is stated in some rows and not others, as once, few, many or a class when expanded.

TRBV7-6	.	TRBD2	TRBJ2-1	CASGAAGAINEQFF	TGTGCCAGCGGGGCGGCGGGAGCCATCAATGAGCAGTTCTTC
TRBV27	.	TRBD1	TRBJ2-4	CASSLGTQGAKNIQYF	TGTGCCAGCAGTTTAGGGACACAGGGGGCCAAAAACATTCAGTACTTC
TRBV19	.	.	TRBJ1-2	CASSATANYGYTF	TGTGCCAGTAGTGCGACAGCTAACTATGGCTACACCTTC
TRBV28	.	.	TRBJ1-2	CASRLDSNYGYTF	TGTGCCAGCAGATTGGACAGTAACTATGGCTACACCTTC
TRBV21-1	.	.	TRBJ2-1	CASKLPGHGSYNEQFF	TGTGCCAGCAAACTACCGGGACACGGCTCCTACAATGAGCAGTTCTTC
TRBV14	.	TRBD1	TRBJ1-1	CASSHRQGASEAFF	TGTGCCAGCAGCCACAGACAGGGGGCTTCTGAAGCTTTCTTT
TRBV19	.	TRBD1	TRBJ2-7	CASSMGQGLDEQYF	TGTGCCAGTAGTATGGGACAGGGGCTGGACGAGCAGTACTTC
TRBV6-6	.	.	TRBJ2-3	CASSYLRADTQYF	TGTGCCAGCAGTTATCTCAGGGCAGATACGCAGTATTTT
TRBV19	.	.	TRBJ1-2	CASSIGGKSYTF	TGTGCCAGTAGTATTGGGGGCAAGAGCTACACCTTC
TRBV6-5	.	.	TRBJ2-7	CASSYSGPTSYEQYF	TGTGCCAGCAGTTACTCGGGGCCGACCTCCTACGAGCAGTACTTC
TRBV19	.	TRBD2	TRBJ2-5	CASSWGGSQETQYF	TGTGCCAGTAGTTGGGGGGGGAGTCAAGAGACCCAGTACTTC
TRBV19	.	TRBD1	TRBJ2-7	CATGQVDFYEQYF	TGTGCCACAGGACAGGTTGATTTCTACGAGCAGTACTTC
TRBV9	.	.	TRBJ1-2	CASSGNFLANYGYTF	TGTGCCAGCAGCGGAAATTTCTTAGCTAACTATGGCTACACCTTC
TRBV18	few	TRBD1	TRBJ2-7	CASSPPNRGLAYEQYF	TGTGCCAGCTCACCACCGAACAGGGGGCTCGCCTACGAGCAGTACTTC
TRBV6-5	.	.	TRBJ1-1	CASSYSRVSTEAFF	TGTGCCAGCAGTTACTCGAGGGTTTCCACTGAAGCTTTCTTT
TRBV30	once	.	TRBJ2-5	CAWNGGEETQYF	TGTGCCTGGAATGGCGGCGAAGAGACCCAGTACTTC
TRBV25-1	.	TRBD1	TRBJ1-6	CASSPGQNNSPLHF	TGTGCCAGCAGCCCGGGACAGAATAATTCACCCCTCCACTTT
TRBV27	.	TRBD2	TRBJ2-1	CASSFSSGGEFF	TGTGCCAGCAGTTTTTCTAGCGGAGGGGAGTTCTTC
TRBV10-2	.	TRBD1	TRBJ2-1	CASSERDRGFNEQFF	TGCGCCAGCAGTGAGAGGGACAGGGGGTTCAATGAGCAGTTCTTC
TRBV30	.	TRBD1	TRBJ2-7	CAWGGTGALAYF	TGTGCCTGGGGGGGGACAGGGGCTCTAGCGTACTTC
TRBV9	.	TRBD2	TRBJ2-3	CASSVTSGGLPDTQYF	TGTGCCAGCAGCGTGACTAGCGGGGGGTTACCAGATACGCAGTATTTT
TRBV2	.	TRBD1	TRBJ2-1	CASGDRGRNEQFF	TGTGCCAGCGGGGACAGGGGGCGAAATGAGCAGTTCTTC
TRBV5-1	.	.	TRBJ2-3	CASNPSRDTDTQYF	TGCGCCAGCAACCCATCCCGGGACACAGATACGCAGTATTTT
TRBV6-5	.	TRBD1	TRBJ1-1	CASDNPGGAGTEAFF	TGTGCCAGCGATAACCCAGGGGGCGCGGGCACTGAAGCTTTCTTT
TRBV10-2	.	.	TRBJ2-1	CASRARTPNNEQFF	TGCGCCAGCAGAGCGAGGACTCCAAACAATGAGCAGTTCTTC
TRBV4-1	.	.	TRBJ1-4	CASSQHRDSGPVNEKLFF	TGCGCCAGCAGCCAACACCGGGACTCAGGCCCTGTTAATGAAAAACTGTTTTTT
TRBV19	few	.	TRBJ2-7	CASSPAGYEQYF	TGTGCCAGTAGTCCCGCGGGCTACGAGCAGTACTTC
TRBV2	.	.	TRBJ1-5	CASSSRFNQPQHF	TGTGCCAGCAGTTCGAGGTTCAATCAGCCCCAGCATTTT
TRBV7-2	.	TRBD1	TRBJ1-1	CASSRGQGRMNTEAFF	TGTGCCAGCAGCCGAGGACAGGGCCGAATGAACACTGAAGCTTTCTTT
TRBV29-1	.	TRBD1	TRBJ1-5	CSVRARGNQPQHF	TGCAGCGTCAGAGCCAGGGGGAATCAGCCCCAGCATTTT
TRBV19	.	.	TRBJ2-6	CASSIVWGEPTGANVLTF	TGTGCCAGTAGTATTGTTTGGGGGGAGCCCACTGGGGCCAACGTCCTGACTTTC
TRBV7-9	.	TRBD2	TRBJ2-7	CASSAPGGGRFYEQYF	TGTGCCAGCAGCGCTCCGGGAGGGGGGCGTTTCTACGAGCAGTACTTC
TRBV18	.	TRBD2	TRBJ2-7	CASSPNLAGAYEQYF	TGTGCCAGCTCACCTAACCTAGCGGGAGCTTACGAGCAGTACTTC
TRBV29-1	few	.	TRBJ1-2	CSVASGQYGYTF	TGCAGCGTTGCTAGCGGACAGTATGGCTACACCTTC
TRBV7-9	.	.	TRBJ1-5	CASSLGTLDQPQHF	TGTGCCAGCAGCTTAGGAACATTGGATCAGCCCCAGCATTTT
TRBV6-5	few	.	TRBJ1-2	CASSPGRYGYTF	TGTGCCAGCAGCCCCGGCAGGTATGGCTACACCTTC
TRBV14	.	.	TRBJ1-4	CASSQEASGEANEKLFF	TGTGCCAGCAGCCAAGAGGCCAGCGGGGAAGCTAATGAAAAACTGTTTTTT
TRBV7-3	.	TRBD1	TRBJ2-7	CASSWMPGTGIHEQYF	TGTGCCAGCAGCTGGATGCCCGGGACAGGGATCCACGAGCAGTACTTC
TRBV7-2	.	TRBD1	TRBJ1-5	CASSRDRDQPQHF	TGTGCCAGCAGCCGGGACAGGGATCAGCCCCAGCATTTT
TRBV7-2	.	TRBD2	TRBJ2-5	CASSPGGAGETQYF	TGTGCCAGCAGCCCCGGGGGGGCCGGGGAGACCCAGTACTTC
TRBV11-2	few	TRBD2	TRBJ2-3	CASSTSGSPDTQYF	TGTGCCAGCAGCACTAGCGGGTCCCCTGATACGCAGTATTTT
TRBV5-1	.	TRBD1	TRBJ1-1	CASSLSGTGPGNTEAFF	TGCGCCAGCAGCCTTTCCGGGACAGGGCCGGGGAACACTGAAGCTTTCTTT
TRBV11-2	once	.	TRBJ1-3	CASSYKQGYSGNTIYF	TGTGCCAGCAGCTACAAACAGGGCTACTCTGGAAACACCATATATTTT
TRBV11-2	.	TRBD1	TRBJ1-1	CASSFFGQGPTEAFF	TGTGCCAGCAGCTTTTTTGGACAGGGACCCACTGAAGCTTTCTTT